This entry features one TCR beta chain sequence. Germline values: CDR1 SGHDN, CDR2 FVKESK. The ends lost 1 base at V and 4 bases at J; junction bases unmatched: 8. The CDR3 totals 17 residues. The data are from a study of blood T cell repertoires in COVID-19. The overall study: Sites in the United States, Italy and Spain provided acute and convalescent COVID-19 samples. From T cells, B-cell-depleted T cells, or PBMCs came the material, which was cDNA or gDNA.

The method was immunoSEQ multiplex PCR; TCRdb's version includes in-frame clones alone and lacks a portion of them. The sample records roughly 330,000 clones, around nine tenths being singletons. The sample comprised peripheral blood. The receptor was derived from a woman between 45 and 60 years old with active or convalescent COVID-19. The rearrangement uses TRBV14 and TRBJ2-7, with TRBD2 identical over 12 bases. The chain's CDR3 is CASSQGFGLAGNYEQYF. In DNA, the CDR3 is TGTGCCAGCAGCCAAGGATTCGGACTAGCGGGAAATTACGAGCAGTACTTC.